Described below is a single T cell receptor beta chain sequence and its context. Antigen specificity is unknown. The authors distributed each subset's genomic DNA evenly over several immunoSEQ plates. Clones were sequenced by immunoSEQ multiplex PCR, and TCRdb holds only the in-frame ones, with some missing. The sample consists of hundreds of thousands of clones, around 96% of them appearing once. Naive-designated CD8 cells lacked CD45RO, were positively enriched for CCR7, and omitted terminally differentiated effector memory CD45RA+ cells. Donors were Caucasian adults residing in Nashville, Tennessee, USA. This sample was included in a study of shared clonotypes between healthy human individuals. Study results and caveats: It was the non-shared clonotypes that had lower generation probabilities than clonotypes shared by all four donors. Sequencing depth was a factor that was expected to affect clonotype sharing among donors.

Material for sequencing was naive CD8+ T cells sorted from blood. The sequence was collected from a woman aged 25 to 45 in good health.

CDR3 amino acids: CASSPRDRGEAFF. In DNA, the CDR3 is TGTGCCAGCAGCCCCAGGGACAGGGGCGAAGCTTTCTTT. This rearrangement joins TRBV7-6 to TRBJ1-1; TRBD1 matches at 10 bases. The CDR3 sequence is 13 residues long. Germline CDR1 is SGHVS and CDR2 is FNYEAQ. Trimming removed 5 bases from V and 8 bases from J; junction bases left unmatched: 5. Drawing the rest from reference TRBV7-6 and TRBJ1-1, the complete variable domain is GAGVSQSPRYKVTKRGQDVALRCDPISGHVSLYWYRQALGQGPEFLTYFNYEAQQDKSGLPNDRFSAERPEGSISTLTIQRTEQRDSAMYRCASSPRDRGEAFFGQGTRLTVV.